The 5 T cell receptor beta chains reported below all come from one sample, sequenced in a study of T cell responses to AZD1222 COVID-19 vaccine (dated by TCRdb to the early 2020s). The time point label here, explained by the study, means: baseline before first vaccination. Receptor libraries were prepared by the immunoSEQ multiplex PCR assay. What TCRdb holds here is the immuneACCESS table cut down to in-frame rearrangements. Part of the clones is not present; checked against another copy, under half of the missing clones reflect an unresolved V gene, and the others are unexplained. The sample yields 95,000 to 150,000 clones; about 91% were counted once. 4% to 5.5% of the sample comes from the top ten. The material sequenced was peripheral blood, taken on day 0 of AZD1222 vaccination. The receptors originated from an adult in good health.

This rearrangement joins TRBV6-1 to TRBJ1-6; the D gene is possibly TRBD1 (5 bases). Germline V lookup: CDR1 MNHNS, CDR2 SASEGT. The CDR3 has 14 residues. Deletions cut 3 bases from V and 6 bases from J, with 9 bases between. For the CDR3, the DNA is TGTGCCAGCAGTGAGGGGGTCGGTAATTCACCCCTCCACTTT. It is translated as CASSEGVGNSPLHF.

The chain couples TRBV7-2 to TRBJ2-3, with TRBD2 matching over 12 bases. J gave up 4 bases and V 4 bases, and 6 bases lay outside the gene matches. Germline V lookup: CDR1 SGHTA, CDR2 FQGNSA. The CDR3 runs 16 residues. The CDR3 bases are TGTGCCAGCAGCTGGCGACTAGCGGGGGCGGCAGATACGCAGTATTTT. Residues: CASSWRLAGAADTQYF.

This clone was recorded only once. The V gene is TRBV18, the J gene TRBJ1-2, with 7 bases identical to TRBD1. This CDR3 contains 14 residues. V was clipped by 3 bases and J by 7 bases; unmatched bases: 8. CDR1 and CDR2 (germline): KGHSH, LQKENI. The CDR3, as DNA: TGTGCCAGCTCACCTGACAGGGAGGAGTCTGGCTACACCTTC. Amino acids: CASSPDREESGYTF.

The V and J genes are TRBV5-5 and TRBJ1-2; 7 positions match TRBD1. V lost 1 base, J lost 7 bases, and 10 bases stayed unmatched. The germline CDR1 and CDR2 sequences are SGHKS and YYEKEE (reference sequence). The CDR3 loop spans 15 amino acids. The CDR3 loop is CASSLSGRGSTGYTF. DNA for the CDR3: TGTGCCAGCAGCTTGAGTGGCAGGGGGTCTACTGGCTACACCTTC.

The rearrangement links TRBV3-1 (or the pseudogene TRBV3-2) to TRBJ2-7; 9 bases align to TRBD1. J gave up 6 bases and V 2 bases, and 8 bases lay outside the gene matches. Germline V CDR1 and CDR2: LGHDT, YNNKEL (reference sequence). The CDR3 consists of 15 residues. This CDR3 reads CASSQFGTGIFEQYF. The CDR3 DNA reads as TGTGCCAGCAGCCAATTTGGGACAGGGATTTTCGAGCAGTACTTC.